Each of the 12 T cell receptor beta chains below was sequenced from the same sample in a study of blood T cell repertoires in COVID-19. Clones were sequenced by immunoSEQ multiplex PCR, and TCRdb holds only the in-frame ones, with some missing. The sample yields around 21,000 clones, roughly 90% seen once. Sequencing was done on a sample of peripheral blood. Every receptor here comes from a human donor in a cohort sampled during active COVID-19.

The CDR3 DNA follows: TGTGCCAGCAGCGCCCTTCCCCGGGACACCCCTGAAGCTTTCTTT. This gives the protein CASSALPRDTPEAFF. The rearrangement joins TRBV5-6 to TRBJ1-1; a weak D match, TRBD1 (6 bases). CDR1 is SGHDT and CDR2 is YYEEEE in the germline V gene. Trimming left V 4 bases short and J 6 bases short, with 19 bases between. This CDR3 comprises 15 residues.

The J gene is TRBJ2-5, the V gene TRBV5-1; possibly TRBD2 for D (5 bases). The CDR3 totals 13 residues. The germline V gene encodes CDR1 SGHRS and CDR2 YFSETQ. Trimming left V 2 bases short and J 2 bases short, with 7 bases between. DNA of the CDR3: TGCGCCAGCAGCTTCCGGAGGCAAGAGACCCAGTACTTC. It encodes CASSFRRQETQYF.

This chain uses TRBV5-1 with TRBJ2-5; tentatively, D is TRBD1 (5 bases). In germline, CDR1 is SGHRS, CDR2 YFSETQ. The V and J ends lost 7 bases and 5 bases respectively, with 15 bases between them. The CDR3 covers 13 residues. CDR3 loop: CASAAGPRETQYF. The CDR3 DNA is TGCGCCAGCGCGGCAGGGCCCCGGGAGACCCAGTACTTC. Full variable domain (remainder filled in from reference TRBV5-1 and TRBJ2-5): KAGVTQTPRYLIKTRGQQVTLSCSPISGHRSVSWYQQTPGQGLQFLFEYFSETQRNKGNFPGRFSGRQFSNSRSEMNVSTLELGDSALYLCASAAGPRETQYFGPGTRLLVL.

The chain combines TRBV3-1 (or the pseudogene TRBV3-2) with TRBJ2-7; TRBD1 aligns across 7 bases. CDR3 length: 13 amino acids. The V gene end was trimmed by 5 bases and the J gene end by 6 bases; junction bases not matched to a gene: 7. Germline CDR1 is LGHDT and CDR2 is YNNKEL (reference sequence). CDR3 sequence reads: CASSKPDRAEQYF. In DNA, the CDR3 is TGTGCCAGCAGCAAACCAGACAGGGCCGAGCAGTACTTC.

CDR3 sequence reads: CASSQGTGANYGYTF. DNA for the CDR3: TGCGCCAGCAGCCAAGGAACAGGGGCTAACTATGGCTACACCTTC. V usage is TRBV5-1 and J usage is TRBJ1-2; 7 bases line up with TRBD1. This CDR3 has 15 amino acids. Germline V lookup: CDR1 SGHRS, CDR2 YFSETQ. J lost 0 bases, V lost 4 bases, and 6 bases had no gene match.

The chain links TRBV7-6 to TRBJ1-6, with 7 bases aligning to TRBD1. V lost 5 bases, J lost 11 bases, and 9 bases stayed unmatched. CDR1 SGHVS and CDR2 FNYEAQ come from the germline V gene. The CDR3 runs 14 residues. CDR3: CASSRGQYNAPLHF. The CDR3 nucleotides are TGTGCCAGCAGCAGGGGACAGTATAACGCACCCCTCCACTTT.

The chain employs TRBV7-7 and TRBJ2-1; 14 bases agree with TRBD2. V shed 2 bases and J 5 bases; nucleotides not matched to a gene: 5. Germline CDR1 SSHAT, CDR2 FNYEAQ (reference sequence). The CDR3 sequence is 17 residues long. CDR3: CASSLSGLAGGNNEQFF. In nucleotides, the CDR3 is TGTGCCAGCAGCTTATCTGGACTAGCGGGGGGAAACAATGAGCAGTTCTTC.

In DNA form, the CDR3 reads TGTGCCAGCAGCCAAGATCTAACAGCTGTTAACAATCAGCCCCAGCATTTT. This gives the protein CASSQDLTAVNNQPQHF. This chain joins TRBV4-2 and TRBJ1-5; no firm D call. This CDR3 is 17 amino acids long. The germline V and J ends were trimmed by 0 bases and 3 bases, with 15 bases remaining between them. Germline CDR1 is LGHNA and CDR2 is YNFKEQ.

J is TRBJ1-2 and V is TRBV27, with 8 bases fitting TRBD1. The CDR3 length is 15 residues. CDR1 MNHEY and CDR2 SMNVEV come from the germline V gene (reference sequence). The J segment lost 4 bases and the V segment lost 2 bases, leaving 6 bases of the junction unmatched. The CDR3 nucleotides read TGTGCCAGCAGTTTACAGGGGGCTGGTGGCTATGGCTACACCTTC. Protein product: CASSLQGAGGYGYTF.

The rearrangement joins TRBV13 to TRBJ2-1; tentatively, D is TRBD2 (5 bases). Trimming shortened V by 10 bases and J by 0 bases, and 10 bases separated the two germline ends. The CDR3 is made up of 13 amino acids. CDR1 and CDR2 from the germline V gene are PRHDT and FYEKMQ (reference sequence). The CDR3 DNA reads TGTGCCACCTCGGGGAGCTCCTACAATGAGCAGTTCTTC. Translation: CATSGSSYNEQFF.

This clone was recorded once. The chain's CDR3 is CASSFRGGASYEQYF. CDR3 bases: TGTGCCAGCAGTTTTAGGGGGGGGGCTTCCTACGAGCAGTACTTC. The chain couples TRBV27 to TRBJ2-7, with D possibly being TRBD2 (7 bases). V lost 3 bases and J lost 1, with 13 bases in between. This CDR3 contains 15 residues. Germline lookup yields CDR1 MNHEY and CDR2 SMNVEV (reference sequence).

This clone is medium-sized in the sample. The CDR3 protein is CASRDRHGGYTEAFF. The CDR3 nucleotides read TGTGCCAGCAGGGACCGACACGGCGGGTACACTGAAGCTTTCTTT. The gene calls are TRBV6-5 and TRBJ1-1; no reliable D call. The V end was cut by 6 bases, the J end by 3 bases, with 17 bases between. CDR1 and CDR2 from the germline V gene are MNHEY and SVGAGI. The CDR3 runs to 15 residues.